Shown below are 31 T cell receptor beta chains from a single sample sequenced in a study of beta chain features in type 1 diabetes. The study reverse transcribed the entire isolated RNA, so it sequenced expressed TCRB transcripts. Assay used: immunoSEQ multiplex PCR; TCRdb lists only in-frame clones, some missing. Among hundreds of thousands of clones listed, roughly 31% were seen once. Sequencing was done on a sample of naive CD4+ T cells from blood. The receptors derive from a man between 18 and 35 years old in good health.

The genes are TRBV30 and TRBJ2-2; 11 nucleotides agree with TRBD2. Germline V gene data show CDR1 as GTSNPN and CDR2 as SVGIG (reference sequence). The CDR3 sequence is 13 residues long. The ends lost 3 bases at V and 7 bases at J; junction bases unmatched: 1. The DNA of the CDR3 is TGTGCCTGGAGCGGACTAGCGGGCGGGGAGCTGTTTTTT. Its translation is CAWSGLAGGELFF.

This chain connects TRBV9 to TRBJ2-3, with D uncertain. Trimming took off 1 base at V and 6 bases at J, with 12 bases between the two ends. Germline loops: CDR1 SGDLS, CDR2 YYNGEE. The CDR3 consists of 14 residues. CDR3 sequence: CASSVSARHDTQYF. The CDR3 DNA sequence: TGTGCCAGCAGCGTAAGCGCACGACACGATACGCAGTATTTT.

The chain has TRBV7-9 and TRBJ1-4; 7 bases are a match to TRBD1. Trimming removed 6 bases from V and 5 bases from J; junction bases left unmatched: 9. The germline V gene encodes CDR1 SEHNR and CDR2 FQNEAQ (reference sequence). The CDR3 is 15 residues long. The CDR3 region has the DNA TGTGCCAGCAGTTTCACCGGGACAGCAAATGAAAAACTGTTTTTT. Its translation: CASSFTGTANEKLFF.

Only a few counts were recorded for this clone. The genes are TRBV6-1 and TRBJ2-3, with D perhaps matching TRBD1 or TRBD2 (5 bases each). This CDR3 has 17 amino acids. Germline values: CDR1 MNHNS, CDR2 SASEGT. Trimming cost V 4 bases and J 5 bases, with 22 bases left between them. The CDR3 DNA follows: TGTGCCAGCAGTGTATTGTACAGGCCGGGGACCATAGATACGCAGTATTTT. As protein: CASSVLYRPGTIDTQYF.

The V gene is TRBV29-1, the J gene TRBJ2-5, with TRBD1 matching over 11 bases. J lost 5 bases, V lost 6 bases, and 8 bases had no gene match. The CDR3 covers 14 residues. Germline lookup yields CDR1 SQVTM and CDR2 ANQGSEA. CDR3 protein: CSVLGTGGRETQYF. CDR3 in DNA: TGCAGCGTACTCGGGACAGGGGGTCGGGAGACCCAGTACTTC.

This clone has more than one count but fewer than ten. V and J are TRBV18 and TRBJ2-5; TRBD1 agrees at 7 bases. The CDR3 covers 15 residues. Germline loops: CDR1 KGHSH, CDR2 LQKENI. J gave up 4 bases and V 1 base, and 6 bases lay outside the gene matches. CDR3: CASSPRTGAGETQYF. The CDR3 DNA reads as TGTGCCAGCTCACCACGAACAGGGGCAGGAGAGACCCAGTACTTC.

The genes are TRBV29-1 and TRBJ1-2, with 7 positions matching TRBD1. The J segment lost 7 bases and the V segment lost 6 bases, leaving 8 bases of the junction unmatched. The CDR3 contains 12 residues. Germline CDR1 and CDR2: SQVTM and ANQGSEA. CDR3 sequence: CSVVTGSGGYTF. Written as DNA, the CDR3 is TGCAGCGTCGTGACAGGGTCTGGTGGCTACACCTTC.

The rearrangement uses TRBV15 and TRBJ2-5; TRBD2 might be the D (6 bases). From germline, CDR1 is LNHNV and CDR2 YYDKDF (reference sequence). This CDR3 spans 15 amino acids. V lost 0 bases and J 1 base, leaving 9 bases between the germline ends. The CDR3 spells CATSRDGTPQETQYF. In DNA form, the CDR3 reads TGTGCCACCAGCAGAGATGGGACTCCCCAAGAGACCCAGTACTTC.

In DNA form, the CDR3 reads TGCGCCAGCAGCCAAGATCCAGGGATTTACGAGCAGTACTTC. Its protein product is CASSQDPGIYEQYF. J is TRBJ2-7 and V is TRBV4-3; D is possibly TRBD1 (5 bases). CDR1 and CDR2 from the germline V gene are LGHNA and YSLEER. This CDR3 is built from 14 residues. Trimming removed 0 bases at V and 4 bases at J, with 10 bases between.

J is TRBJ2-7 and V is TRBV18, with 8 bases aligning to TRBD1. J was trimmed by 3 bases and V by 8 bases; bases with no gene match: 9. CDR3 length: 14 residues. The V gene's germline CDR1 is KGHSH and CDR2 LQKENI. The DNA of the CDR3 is TGTGCCAGCCGCAAGACAGGGGCTAACTACGAGCAGTACTTC. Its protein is CASRKTGANYEQYF.

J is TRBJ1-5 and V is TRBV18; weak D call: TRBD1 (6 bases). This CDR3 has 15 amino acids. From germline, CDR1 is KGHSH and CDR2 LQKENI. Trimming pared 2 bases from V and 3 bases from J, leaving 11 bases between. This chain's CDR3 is CASSPGGGVNQPQHF. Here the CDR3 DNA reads TGTGCCAGCTCACCAGGAGGGGGTGTCAATCAGCCCCAGCATTTT.

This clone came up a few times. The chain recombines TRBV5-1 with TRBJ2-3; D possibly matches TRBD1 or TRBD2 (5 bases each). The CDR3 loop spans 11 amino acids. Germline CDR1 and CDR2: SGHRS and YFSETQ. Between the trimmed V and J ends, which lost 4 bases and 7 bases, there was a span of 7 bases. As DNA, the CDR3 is TGCGCCAGCAGCGAGGGGTATACGCAGTATTTT. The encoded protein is CASSEGYTQYF.

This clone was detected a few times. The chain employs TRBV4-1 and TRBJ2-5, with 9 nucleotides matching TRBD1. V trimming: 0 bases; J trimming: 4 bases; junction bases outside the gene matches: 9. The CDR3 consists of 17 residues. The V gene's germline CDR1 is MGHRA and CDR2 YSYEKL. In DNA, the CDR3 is TGCGCCAGCAGCCAAGACGACCGGGACAGGGTCATAGAGACCCAGTACTTC. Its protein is CASSQDDRDRVIETQYF.

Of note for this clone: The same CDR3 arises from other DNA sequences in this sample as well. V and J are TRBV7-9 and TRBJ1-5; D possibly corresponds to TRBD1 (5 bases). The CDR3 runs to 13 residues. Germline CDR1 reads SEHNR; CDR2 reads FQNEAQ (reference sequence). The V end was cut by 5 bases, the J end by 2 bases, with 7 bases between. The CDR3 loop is CASSLRGNQPQHF. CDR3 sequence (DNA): TGTGCCAGCAGCCTCAGGGGCAATCAGCCCCAGCATTTT.

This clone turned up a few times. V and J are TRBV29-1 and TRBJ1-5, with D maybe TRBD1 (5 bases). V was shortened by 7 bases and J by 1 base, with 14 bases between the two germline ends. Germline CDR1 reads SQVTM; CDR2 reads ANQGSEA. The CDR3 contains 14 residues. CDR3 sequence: CSASGGGSNQPQHF. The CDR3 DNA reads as TGCAGCGCCTCCGGCGGGGGAAGCAATCAGCCCCAGCATTTT.

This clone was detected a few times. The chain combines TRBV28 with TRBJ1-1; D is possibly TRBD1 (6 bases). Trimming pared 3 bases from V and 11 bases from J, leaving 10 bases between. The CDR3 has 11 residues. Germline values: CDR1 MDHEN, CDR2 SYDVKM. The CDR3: CASSFLQGAFF. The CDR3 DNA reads TGTGCCAGCAGTTTCCTCCAGGGGGCTTTCTTT.

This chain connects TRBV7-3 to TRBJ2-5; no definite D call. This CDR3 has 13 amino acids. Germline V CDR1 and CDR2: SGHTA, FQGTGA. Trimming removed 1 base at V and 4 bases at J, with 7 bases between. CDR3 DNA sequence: TGTGCCAGCAGCTTAAAGGGCCGAGAGACCCAGTACTTC. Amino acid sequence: CASSLKGRETQYF. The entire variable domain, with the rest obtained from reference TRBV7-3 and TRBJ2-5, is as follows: GAGVSQTPSNKVTEKGKYVELRCDPISGHTALYWYRQSLGQGPEFLIYFQGTGAADDSGLPNDRFFAVRPEGSVSTLKIQRTERGDSAVYLCASSLKGRETQYFGPGTRLLVL.

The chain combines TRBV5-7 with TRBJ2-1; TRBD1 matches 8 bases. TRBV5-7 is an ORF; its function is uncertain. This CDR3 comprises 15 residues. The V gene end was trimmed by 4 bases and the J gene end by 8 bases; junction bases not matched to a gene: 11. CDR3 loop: CASSAPGQVFYEQFF. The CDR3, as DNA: TGTGCCAGCAGCGCCCCGGGACAGGTCTTTTATGAGCAGTTCTTC.

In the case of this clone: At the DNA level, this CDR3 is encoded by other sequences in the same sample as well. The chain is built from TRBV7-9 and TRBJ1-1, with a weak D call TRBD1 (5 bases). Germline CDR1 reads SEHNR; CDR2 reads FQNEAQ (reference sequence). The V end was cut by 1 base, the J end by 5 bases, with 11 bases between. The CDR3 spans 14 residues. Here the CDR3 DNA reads TGTGCCAGCAGCTTAGGCCAGGGCCGTACTGAAGCTTTCTTT. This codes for CASSLGQGRTEAFF.

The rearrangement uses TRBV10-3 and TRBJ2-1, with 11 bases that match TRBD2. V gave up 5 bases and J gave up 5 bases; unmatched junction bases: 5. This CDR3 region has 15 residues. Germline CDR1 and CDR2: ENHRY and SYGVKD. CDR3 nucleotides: TGTGCCATCAGTCCGGGACTAGCGGCACACAATGAGCAGTTCTTC. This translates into CAISPGLAAHNEQFF.

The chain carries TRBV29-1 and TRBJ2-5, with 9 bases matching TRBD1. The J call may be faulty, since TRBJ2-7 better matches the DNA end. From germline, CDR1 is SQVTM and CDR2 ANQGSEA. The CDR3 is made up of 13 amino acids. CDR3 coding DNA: TGCAGCGTTGTCGGGACAGGGTTATACGAGCAGTACTTC. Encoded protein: CSVVGTGLYEQYF.

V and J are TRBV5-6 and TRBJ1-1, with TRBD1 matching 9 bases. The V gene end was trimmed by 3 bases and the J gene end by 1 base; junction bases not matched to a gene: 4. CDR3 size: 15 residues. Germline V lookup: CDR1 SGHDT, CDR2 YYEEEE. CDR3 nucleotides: TGTGCCAGCAGCTGGGGACAGGGAAGGAACACTGAAGCTTTCTTT. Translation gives CASSWGQGRNTEAFF.

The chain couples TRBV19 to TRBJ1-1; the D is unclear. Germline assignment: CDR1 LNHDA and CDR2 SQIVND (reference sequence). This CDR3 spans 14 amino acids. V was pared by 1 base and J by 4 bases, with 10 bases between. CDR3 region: CASSIGILGTEAFF. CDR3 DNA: TGTGCCAGTAGTATAGGAATATTGGGCACTGAAGCTTTCTTT. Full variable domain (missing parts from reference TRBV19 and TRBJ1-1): DGGITQSPKYLFRKEGQNVTLSCEQNLNHDAMYWYRQDPGQGLRLIYYSQIVNDFQKGDIAEGYSVSREKKESFPLTVTSAQKNPTAFYLCASSIGILGTEAFFGQGTRLTVV.

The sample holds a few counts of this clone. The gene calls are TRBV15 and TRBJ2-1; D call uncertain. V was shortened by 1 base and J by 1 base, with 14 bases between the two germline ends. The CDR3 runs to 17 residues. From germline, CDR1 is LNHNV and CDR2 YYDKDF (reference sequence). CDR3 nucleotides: TGTGCCACCAGCAGAGCTATCGGCGCCCTTTCCTACAATGAGCAGTTCTTC. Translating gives CATSRAIGALSYNEQFF.

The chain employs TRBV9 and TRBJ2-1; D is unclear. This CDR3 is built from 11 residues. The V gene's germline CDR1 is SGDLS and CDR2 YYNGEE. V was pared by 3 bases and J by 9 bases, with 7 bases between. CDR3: CASSDQVEQFF. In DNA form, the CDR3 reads TGTGCCAGCAGCGATCAGGTTGAGCAGTTCTTC.

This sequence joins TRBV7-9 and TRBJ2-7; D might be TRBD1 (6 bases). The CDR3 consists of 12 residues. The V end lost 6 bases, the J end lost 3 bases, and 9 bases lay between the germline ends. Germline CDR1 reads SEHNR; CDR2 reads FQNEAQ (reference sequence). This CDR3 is CASSRQDYEQYF. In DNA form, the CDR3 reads TGTGCCAGCAGTAGACAGGACTACGAGCAGTACTTC.

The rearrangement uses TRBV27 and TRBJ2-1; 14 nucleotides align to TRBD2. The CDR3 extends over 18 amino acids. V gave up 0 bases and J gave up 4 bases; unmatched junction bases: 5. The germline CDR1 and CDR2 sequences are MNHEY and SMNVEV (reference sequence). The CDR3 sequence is CASSLSGLAGGRYNEQFF. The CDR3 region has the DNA TGTGCCAGCAGTTTATCAGGACTAGCGGGAGGAAGGTACAATGAGCAGTTCTTC.

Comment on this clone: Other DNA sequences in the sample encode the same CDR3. DNA of the CDR3: TGTGCCAGCGGGGGGCGGATTTACGAGCAGTACTTC. It codes for CASGGRIYEQYF. The rearrangement links TRBV25-1 to TRBJ2-7; D possibly matches TRBD1 or TRBD2 (6 bases each). The CDR3 contains 12 residues. Germline loops: CDR1 MGHDK, CDR2 SYGVNS. V was cut by 8 bases and J by 4 bases, with 12 bases left in between.

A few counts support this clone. CDR3 loop: CSVEGEPEAFF. CDR3 in DNA: TGCAGCGTTGAAGGGGAGCCTGAAGCTTTCTTT. The V gene is TRBV29-1, the J gene TRBJ1-1; D gene uncertain. The CDR3 has 11 amino acids. From germline, CDR1 is SQVTM and CDR2 ANQGSEA. V lost 1 base, J lost 6 bases, and 6 bases lay in between.

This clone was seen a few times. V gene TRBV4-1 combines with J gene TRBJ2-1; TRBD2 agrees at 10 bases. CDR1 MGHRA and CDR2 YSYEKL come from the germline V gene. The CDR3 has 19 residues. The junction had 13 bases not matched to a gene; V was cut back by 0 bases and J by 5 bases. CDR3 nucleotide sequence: TGCGCCAGCAGCCAAGATCTTTTCGGGTCTAGCGGGAGCGACAATGAGCAGTTCTTC. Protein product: CASSQDLFGSSGSDNEQFF.

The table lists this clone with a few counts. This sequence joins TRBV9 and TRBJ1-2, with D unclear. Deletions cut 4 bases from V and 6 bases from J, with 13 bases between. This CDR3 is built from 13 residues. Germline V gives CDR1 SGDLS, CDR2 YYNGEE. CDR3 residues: CASSPTAGHGYTF. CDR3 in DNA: TGTGCCAGCAGCCCGACGGCAGGCCATGGCTACACCTTC.